The 5 T cell receptor beta chains given below trace back to one sample, sequenced in a study of Ad26.COV2.S vaccination and SARS-CoV-2 variants. The treatment is: 15 to 20 received Ad26.COV2.S at low or high dose, single or two shots; a few received placebo; per-sample allocation not given. At day 63 after the first vaccine or placebo injection, samples were drawn. Libraries were prepared by immunoSEQ multiplex PCR; TCRdb keeps only in-frame clonotypes and omits some of them. This table has 350,000 to 500,000 clones, less than 95% appearing once. The sequences come from peripheral blood, collected in a trial of Ad26.COV2.S vaccine versus placebo. These receptors all stem from a person aged 18 to 59 who received the Ad26.COV2.S COVID-19 vaccine or a placebo.

The chain links TRBV2 to TRBJ2-5; TRBD2 aligns across 9 bases. This CDR3 region has 12 residues. The germline V gene encodes CDR1 SNHLY and CDR2 FYNNEI. Unmatched junction bases numbered 7, after V lost 10 bases and J lost 7 bases. The CDR3 loop reads CATVPTSGTQYF. CDR3 nucleotide sequence: TGTGCCACCGTTCCGACTAGCGGGACCCAGTACTTC.

This chain uses TRBV5-5 with TRBJ2-7; D unresolved. The CDR3 has 16 amino acids. Trimming cost V 5 bases and J 0 bases, with 18 bases left between them. Germline CDR1 reads SGHKS; CDR2 reads YYEKEE (reference sequence). The CDR3 sequence: CASRPDVTRSSYEQYF. Written as DNA, the CDR3 is TGTGCCAGCAGACCGGACGTTACAAGATCCTCCTACGAGCAGTACTTC.

CDR3 nucleotide sequence: TGTGCCAGTAGTATTCAGACAGTGAACACTGAAGCTTTCTTT. Protein product: CASSIQTVNTEAFF. This chain connects TRBV19 to TRBJ1-1; D might be TRBD1 (5 bases). Trimming pared 3 bases from V and 0 bases from J, leaving 8 bases between. The CDR3 sequence is 14 residues long. Germline CDR1 and CDR2: LNHDA and SQIVND (reference sequence).

V and J are TRBV9 and TRBJ2-5; possibly TRBD1 for D (6 bases). Trimming shortened V by 2 bases and J by 7 bases, and 18 bases separated the two germline ends. CDR3 length: 15 amino acids. Per the germline V gene, CDR1 is SGDLS and CDR2 is YYNGEE. The CDR3 DNA sequence: TGTGCCAGCAGCGTCACAGGGTCGGAACGTGGGACCCAGTACTTC. Residues: CASSVTGSERGTQYF.

The chain carries TRBV5-1 and TRBJ1-1, with 9 nucleotides matching TRBD1. CDR1 and CDR2 from the germline V gene are SGHRS and YFSETQ. V lost 2 bases to trimming and J lost 0 bases; unmatched junction nucleotides: 5. There are 16 residues in the CDR3. CDR3 protein: CASSFPTGGMNTEAFF. CDR3 bases: TGCGCCAGCAGCTTCCCGACAGGGGGGATGAACACTGAAGCTTTCTTT.